This entry is about one T cell receptor (beta chain). Everyone who took part was roughly 18 to 89 years old, and they came from about 25 US areas. Clinical histories supplied by participants themselves formed the basis of cohort assignment. This CDR3 region has 14 residues. The V gene lost 5 bases and the J gene lost 5 bases, with 15 bases spanning the gap. Germline V CDR1 and CDR2: LGHDT, YNNKEL (reference sequence). As originally analysed: Amplified reference gene primers provided the basis for estimating nucleated cell counts. The data were produced by immunoSEQ multiplex PCR, yet TCRdb's version contains in-frame clones alone and is incomplete. V, J and clone size are those of that table, while D and trimming were read from the DNA. The repertoire holds 150,000 to 200,000 clones, over 75% seen once, with approximately 10% in the top ten. The sample belongs to a study of blood T cell repertoires in COVID-19. Study in general: COVID-19 samples collected from the United States, Italy and Spain covered acute and convalescent phases.

This chain links TRBV3-1 (or the pseudogene TRBV3-2) with TRBJ1-1, with D hard to call. The sample comprised PBMCs or T cells enriched from blood (not recorded which). This sequence was found in a man aged 50-59 years who had recovered from COVID-19. The CDR3 loop is CASSVSILGTEAFF. CDR3 DNA: TGTGCCAGCAGCGTTTCTATACTAGGGACTGAAGCTTTCTTT.